The entry below describes one T cell receptor beta chain. This clone showed up just a few times. Its antigen has not been determined. Base quality data are lacking; no much larger clone is found one base away. The label giving this sample's time point can be read as: baseline before oral tofacitinib. From alopecia areata patients, peripheral blood was collected along with lesional scalp punch biopsies. PBMCs were isolated by density centrifugation and stained for CD3, CD4 and CD8, after which CD4+ and CD8+ T cells were sorted on a FACSAria. The junction carries 7 bases between V and J, which are trimmed by 6 bases and 5 bases respectively. The germline V gene (reference sequence) specifies MNHEY as CDR1 and SMNVEV as CDR2. The CDR3 has 11 amino acids, counting the end cysteine and phenylalanine. This entry keeps only the CDR3 DNA: 33 bases, framed from base 1. Library generation was performed with the immunoSEQ multiplex PCR assay. To provide template for TCR sequencing, every sample had RNA extracted and reverse transcribed into cDNA. SuperScript III was used for first-strand cDNA synthesis, primed with a 2:1 mix of oligo-dT and random hexamers. A synthetic immune receptor repertoire was used to gauge amplification bias, and whatever bias remained was removed computationally. The original pipeline was this. After raw reads were preprocessed to remove errors, the CDR3 was defined following IMGT conventions as running from the conserved cysteine to phenylalanine. Clonality was calculated as 1 minus Shannon entropy normalized by log2 of the number of productive unique TCRs. Whether scalp clones were CD4 or CD8 was inferred by matching scalp TCRbeta sequences against CD4 and CD8 repertoires sorted from blood. The source is immuneACCESS, and TCRdb retained only in-frame sequences with V and J called. Part of the clones is not carried over; for the studies checked, unresolved V genes explain less than half of this, and the remainder is unexplained. The V and J calls and clone size are taken from that table; D and trimming were inferred from the DNA. The sample contains 200,000 or so clones, around 62% of them found a single time. The ten top clones hold 0.4% to 0.55% of the sample.

The entry originates in a study of CD8+ T cells in alopecia areata (dated by TCRdb to 2016 to 2019). Concerning the study at large: Treated patients were enrolled in an open-label pilot trial of oral tofacitinib at 5 to 10 mg twice daily for moderate-to-severe alopecia areata. Patients received tofacitinib for 6 to 18 months and were then followed off drug for 6 months to check for delayed response and recurrence. To study T cell clonal expansion in alopecia areata, the researchers applied high-throughput TCRbeta sequencing to both the C3H/HeJ mouse model and human patients. On the human side, TCRbeta sequencing was run on scalp tissue and on sorted CD4+ and CD8+ peripheral blood T cells from healthy controls and from alopecia areata patients with either patchy or totalis/universalis disease. Biopsies were taken from tofacitinib-treated patients at baseline and again at 4 and 24 weeks into treatment, and several of those patients also had a later scalp biopsy. Scalp clonality was compared across normal scalp (n=4), patchy alopecia areata scalp (n=8), and alopecia totalis/universalis scalp (n=8). RNA came from the PAXgene miRNA kit for fixed scalp, the miRNeasy kit for PBMCs, and the RNeasy kit for mouse skin. TCRbeta CDR3 regions were amplified by immunoSEQ multiplex PCR with 35 Vbeta forward and 13 Jbeta reverse primers.

Paper-wide results and their limitations: Compared with normal scalp, lesional scalp had higher clonality and more expanded CD8+ clones, particularly in alopecia totalis/universalis, a pattern that suggests antigenic drive. Unlike mouse skin, where gammadelta T cells dominate, normal human skin contains resident alphabeta T cells that get sequenced too, which complicates analysis of the scalp TCR repertoire. Shared TCR sequences between patients were less evident than in mice, which may be partly attributable to HLA diversity in the patient population.

This chain is built from TRBV27 and TRBJ1-1; the D gene identity is not certain. The sequence was obtained from a human donor with alopecia areata. The source material was CD4+ T cells sorted from blood, sampled at week 0. The CDR3 has the sequence CASRGWTEAFF. The nucleotides are TGTGCCAGCAGGGGATGGACTGAAGCTTTCTTT.